The next 30 T cell receptor beta chains were all read from a single sample in a study of shared clonotypes between healthy human individuals. The method was immunoSEQ multiplex PCR; TCRdb's version includes in-frame clones alone and lacks a portion of them. The sample consists of over 2 million clones, roughly 94% of them appearing once. Sequencing was done on a sample of naive CD4+ T cells sorted from blood. Stated subset: CD45RA+ positively selected. Receptor source: a man younger than 35 in good health.

This rearrangement joins TRBV10-3 to TRBJ2-3, with D perhaps TRBD1 or TRBD2 (5 bases each). Trimming shortened V by 1 base and J by 2 bases, and 10 bases separated the two germline ends. The CDR3 sequence is 15 residues long. Looked up from germline, CDR1 is ENHRY and CDR2 is SYGVKD. The chain's CDR3 is CAISELGEITDTQYF. CDR3 coding DNA: TGTGCCATCAGTGAGTTGGGGGAGATCACAGATACGCAGTATTTT.

The chain recombines TRBV6-1 with TRBJ1-1; D not resolved. CDR3 size: 15 residues. Germline CDR1 reads MNHNS; CDR2 reads SASEGT. V was pared by 7 bases and J by 7 bases, with 22 bases between. As DNA, the CDR3 is TGTGCCAGCATAAGACTCGTCGTGAAGGCCCGTGAAGCTTTCTTT. Translated, it gives CASIRLVVKAREAFF.

V is TRBV14 and J is TRBJ1-5; 9 bases line up with TRBD1. In germline, CDR1 is SGHDN, CDR2 FVKESK. This CDR3 has 13 amino acids. V shed 3 bases and J 15 bases; nucleotides not matched to a gene: 9. In DNA, the CDR3 is TGTGCCAGCAGCCAGGTCTACAGGGGGCCCTGGCATTTT. Translated: CASSQVYRGPWHF.

The rearrangement uses TRBV18 and TRBJ2-7; TRBD2 agrees at 8 bases. CDR1 and CDR2 from the germline V gene are KGHSH and LQKENI. This CDR3 has 15 amino acids. V was pared by 6 bases and J by 3 bases, with 10 bases of the junction left unmatched. CDR3 residues: CASSLRLAPGYEQYF. DNA for the CDR3: TGTGCCAGCTCCCTACGACTAGCGCCGGGCTACGAGCAGTACTTC.

This rearrangement joins TRBV6-8 to TRBJ1-1, with D hard to call. CDR1 and CDR2 from the germline V gene are MNHGY and SAAAGT. V shed 11 bases and J shed 6 bases, with 13 bases lying between them. The CDR3 has 11 residues. DNA for the CDR3: TGTGCCGCAAAGGACTTCGCTGAAGCTTTCTTT. It encodes CAAKDFAEAFF.

The chain couples TRBV7-9 to TRBJ2-3, with D tentatively TRBD2 (6 bases). The ends were cut back, 1 base at V and 2 bases at J, with 13 bases in the middle. The CDR3 has 16 amino acids. Germline loops: CDR1 SEHNR, CDR2 FQNEAQ (reference sequence). The DNA for the CDR3 is TGTGCCAGCAGCTTAGTCCTAACTAGCTTCACAGATACGCAGTATTTT. Its translation is CASSLVLTSFTDTQYF.

The table lists this clone with a count of one. This chain links TRBV5-1 with TRBJ2-5; D remains ambiguous. The CDR3 is 14 residues long. V was clipped by 1 base and J by 4 bases, with 11 bases between them. Germline CDR1 and CDR2: SGHRS and YFSETQ. The CDR3 spells CASSLSPQTETQYF. In nucleotides, the CDR3 is TGCGCCAGCAGCTTGTCCCCCCAGACAGAGACCCAGTACTTC.

The chain joins TRBV10-3 to TRBJ1-2, with D unclear. The CDR3 length is 12 residues. Per germline, CDR1 ENHRY and CDR2 SYGVKD. V was cut by 4 bases and J by 7 bases, with 10 bases left in between. The DNA for the CDR3 is TGTGCCATCAGTGGGGGAACCTCTGGCTACACCTTC. Protein: CAISGGTSGYTF.

The chain recombines TRBV6-1 with TRBJ2-1; 7 bases align to TRBD2. CDR1 and CDR2 (germline): MNHNS, SASEGT. The CDR3 is 16 residues long. J was trimmed by 4 bases and V by 0 bases; bases with no gene match: 6. The CDR3 protein is CASSEAWASGYNEQFF. The DNA for the CDR3 is TGTGCCAGCAGTGAAGCTTGGGCTAGCGGTTACAATGAGCAGTTCTTC.

The chain joins TRBV28 to TRBJ1-2; perhaps TRBD1 as D (6 bases). Germline CDR1 MDHEN, CDR2 SYDVKM. This CDR3 has 14 amino acids. The germline V and J ends were trimmed by 5 bases and 8 bases, with 18 bases remaining between them. Here the CDR3 reads CASSPHDRLGGYTF. CDR3 bases: TGTGCCAGCAGTCCCCACGACAGGCTTGGCGGCTACACCTTC.

The CDR3 loop reads CASMARLQETQYF. The CDR3 DNA is TGTGCCAGCATGGCGCGGCTACAAGAGACCCAGTACTTC. The chain carries TRBV6-1 and TRBJ2-5, with D hard to call. Between the trimmed V and J ends, which lost 7 bases and 2 bases, there was a span of 11 bases. The CDR3 is 13 residues long. Per germline, CDR1 MNHNS and CDR2 SASEGT.

This clone was detected only once. The rearrangement links TRBV9 to TRBJ1-3; D perhaps matches TRBD1 (5 bases). V dropped 1 base and J dropped 0 bases, with 11 bases sitting between them. Germline V lookup: CDR1 SGDLS, CDR2 YYNGEE. This CDR3 region has 16 residues. The CDR3 loop reads CASSVWDGDSGNTIYF. For the CDR3, the DNA is TGTGCCAGCAGCGTATGGGACGGGGACTCTGGAAACACCATATATTTT.

V usage is TRBV11-2 and J usage is TRBJ1-2, with a possible D match to TRBD1 (6 bases). Germline V gene sequence: CDR1 SGHAT, CDR2 FQNNGV. The V and J ends lost 0 bases and 8 bases respectively, with 16 bases between them. The CDR3 is made up of 15 amino acids. The CDR3 DNA reads TGTGCCAGCAGCTTAGAGGGGGCAGGGAAAGACGGCTACACCTTC. Translation gives CASSLEGAGKDGYTF.

Turning to this clone: Other DNA sequences in this specimen translate into the identical CDR3. This chain uses TRBV7-2 with TRBJ2-7, with D tentatively TRBD1 or TRBD2 (5 bases each). This CDR3 is built from 14 residues. CDR1 is SGHTA and CDR2 is FQGNSA in the germline V gene. The V end was cut by 1 base, the J end by 0 bases, with 7 bases between. For the CDR3, the DNA is TGTGCCAGCAGCTTAGGGGGACCCTCCTACGAGCAGTACTTC. It codes for CASSLGGPSYEQYF. Using reference TRBV7-2 and TRBJ2-7 for the parts outside the CDR3, the full variable domain is GAGVSQSPSNKVTEKGKDVELRCDPISGHTALYWYRQSLGQGLEFLIYFQGNSAPDKSGLPSDRFSAERTGGSVSTLTIQRTQQEDSAVYLCASSLGGPSYEQYFGPGTRLTVT.

This clone came up once. The chain recombines TRBV19 with TRBJ2-7; TRBD1 might be the D (5 bases). The ends were cut back, 5 bases at V and 3 bases at J, with 14 bases in the middle. The germline CDR1 and CDR2 sequences are LNHDA and SQIVND (reference sequence). This CDR3 has 14 residues. The DNA for the CDR3 is TGTGCCAGTAGTCCCAGGACACATAGCTACGAGCAGTACTTC. Translation gives CASSPRTHSYEQYF.

This chain connects TRBV30 to TRBJ1-6; unclear D gene. Germline V CDR1 and CDR2: GTSNPN, SVGIG (reference sequence). With 4 bases removed from V and 8 bases from J, the gap between germline ends came to 9 bases. The CDR3 covers 12 residues. CDR3 sequence: CAWNFEYSPLHF. The CDR3 nucleotides read TGTGCCTGGAATTTTGAGTATTCACCCCTCCACTTT.

This chain joins TRBV2 and TRBJ1-2; D perhaps matches TRBD1 (6 bases). This CDR3 is 17 amino acids long. Germline CDR1 reads SNHLY; CDR2 reads FYNNEI. V was trimmed by 1 base and J by 7 bases, leaving 22 bases between them. The CDR3 nucleotides are TGTGCCAGCAGTGAAGGGGGGTCGGGACACCGGTTTGGTGGCTACACCTTC. Translation gives CASSEGGSGHRFGGYTF. Combining the CDR3 with reference TRBV2 and TRBJ1-2 gives the whole variable domain EPEVTQTPSHQVTQMGQEVILRCVPISNHLYFYWYRQILGQKVEFLVSFYNNEISEKSEIFDDQFSVERPDGSNFTLKIRSTKLEDSAMYFCASSEGGSGHRFGGYTFGSGTRLTVV.

The chain employs TRBV28 and TRBJ2-7; D is perhaps TRBD1 (5 bases). This CDR3 is built from 15 residues. Germline-derived CDR1 and CDR2 are MDHEN and SYDVKM. Trimming pared 7 bases from V and 2 bases from J, leaving 18 bases between. The CDR3 DNA follows: TGTGCCAGCACCCGTAGGGGTTTCTTAACCTACGAGCAGTACTTC. It encodes CASTRRGFLTYEQYF.

The V and J genes are TRBV28 and TRBJ1-5, with D perhaps TRBD1 (6 bases). There are 14 residues in the CDR3. Germline V CDR1 and CDR2: MDHEN, SYDVKM. V was shortened by 2 bases and J by 8 bases, with 13 bases between the two germline ends. The CDR3: CASSLHRDSEPQHF. CDR3 sequence (DNA): TGTGCCAGCAGTTTACACAGGGATTCGGAGCCCCAGCATTTT.

J is TRBJ2-1 and V is TRBV6-1; D may be TRBD2 (6 bases). Germline assignment: CDR1 MNHNS and CDR2 SASEGT. V gave up 7 bases and J gave up 6 bases, with 16 bases separating them. The CDR3 is 14 amino acids. DNA of the CDR3: TGTGCCAGCACCCCGGGACTTCAATCCAATGAGCAGTTCTTC. It is translated as CASTPGLQSNEQFF.

V usage is TRBV5-1 and J usage is TRBJ2-5; 9 bases align to TRBD1. CDR3 length: 16 amino acids. Per the germline V gene, CDR1 is SGHRS and CDR2 is YFSETQ. V trimming: 3 bases; J trimming: 3 bases; junction bases outside the gene matches: 9. CDR3 protein: CASSSGDREYEETQYF. In nucleotides, the CDR3 is TGCGCCAGCAGCTCAGGGGACAGGGAATATGAAGAGACCCAGTACTTC.

The sample holds one count of this clone. This chain connects TRBV5-4 to TRBJ2-5, with TRBD1 identical over 9 bases. The V and J ends lost 4 bases and 5 bases, in that order; junction bases with no gene match: 9. The CDR3 spans 15 residues. CDR1 and CDR2 (germline): SGHNT, YYREEE (reference sequence). The CDR3 loop is CASSLKTGGWETQYF. The CDR3 nucleotides read TGTGCCAGCAGCCTCAAGACAGGGGGGTGGGAGACCCAGTACTTC.

The rearrangement uses TRBV5-4 and TRBJ2-3; unclear D gene. The CDR3 spans 14 residues. Trimming removed 1 base at V and 3 bases at J, with 9 bases between. Germline V CDR1 and CDR2: SGHNT, YYREEE (reference sequence). The CDR3 is CASSLNPGTDTQYF. In DNA, the CDR3 is TGTGCCAGCAGCTTGAATCCCGGGACAGATACGCAGTATTTT.

The V call is TRBV6-1, the J call TRBJ2-7, with 7 bases lining up with TRBD2. After removal of 1 base from V and 0 bases from J, the junction contained 3 bases not matched to a gene. This CDR3 has 15 residues. The germline V gene encodes CDR1 MNHNS and CDR2 SASEGT. The CDR3 is CASSEVKRGSYEQYF. The CDR3 coding sequence is TGTGCCAGCAGTGAAGTAAAGCGGGGCTCCTACGAGCAGTACTTC.

The chain couples TRBV6-1 to TRBJ1-2; D gene ambiguous. CDR1 is MNHNS and CDR2 is SASEGT in the germline V gene. V was pared by 3 bases and J by 8 bases, with 13 bases between. The length of the CDR3 is 13 residues. Here the CDR3 reads CASSEPPQRGYTF. The CDR3 nucleotides are TGTGCCAGCAGTGAGCCTCCCCAGAGGGGCTACACCTTC.

The chain uses TRBV7-2 and TRBJ1-1; D is perhaps TRBD1 (5 bases). CDR1 and CDR2 from the germline V gene are SGHTA and FQGNSA. V lost 5 bases, J lost 0 bases, and 19 bases lay in between. This CDR3 region has 17 residues. The chain's CDR3 is CASSAPQHRSVNTEAFF. As DNA, the CDR3 is TGTGCCAGCAGCGCGCCTCAGCACAGGTCCGTGAACACTGAAGCTTTCTTT.

The rearrangement links TRBV27 to TRBJ2-5, with TRBD2 matching over 9 bases. This CDR3 comprises 16 residues. The germline V gene encodes CDR1 MNHEY and CDR2 SMNVEV (reference sequence). V lost 0 bases, J lost 1 base, and 3 bases stayed unmatched. The CDR3, as DNA: TGTGCCAGCAGTTTATCGGGGCGGGGGGGCCAAGAGACCCAGTACTTC. Translating it yields CASSLSGRGGQETQYF.

V and J are TRBV10-3 and TRBJ2-1; no clear D. Trimming shortened V by 7 bases and J by 2 bases, and 9 bases separated the two germline ends. Germline lookup yields CDR1 ENHRY and CDR2 SYGVKD. The CDR3 spans 13 residues. This chain's CDR3 is CAITPFPYNEQFF. The CDR3 nucleotides read TGTGCCATCACTCCGTTTCCCTACAATGAGCAGTTCTTC.

The chain employs TRBV5-1 and TRBJ2-7; D perhaps matches TRBD1 (7 bases). CDR3 length: 14 amino acids. CDR1 and CDR2 (germline): SGHRS, YFSETQ. Trimming stripped 4 bases from V and 2 bases from J, with 13 bases between. The CDR3 DNA is TGCGCCAGCAGCACGGGGGACAGCGCCTACGAGCAGTACTTC. It encodes CASSTGDSAYEQYF.

This sequence joins TRBV30 and TRBJ2-1; no firm D call. V lost 5 bases, J lost 4 bases, and 6 bases lay in between. The CDR3 extends over 11 amino acids. The germline gives CDR1 GTSNPN, CDR2 SVGIG (reference sequence). The CDR3 DNA sequence: TGTGCCTGGGGACCTTACAATGAGCAGTTCTTC. This gives the protein CAWGPYNEQFF.